This TCR beta chain was sequenced during a study of OX40 agonist ivuxolimab in advanced cancers. As for the study in general: It was ivuxolimab, an agonistic anti-OX40 (CD134) antibody, that patients were treated with. Study results and caveats: The antigen specificity of the peripheral T cells (those that were expanded) was not determined. Fewer expanded clones were found on average in CD4+ than in CD8+ T cells.

Using immunoSEQ multiplex PCR, the repertoire was profiled, and TCRdb retains in-frame clones only, with some absent. The sample carries 85,000 or so clones, 65% to 90% recorded once. Remarks on this clone: The antigen is undetermined.

Germline V gives CDR1 SGHDT, CDR2 YYEEEE. The CDR3 has 13 residues. The V and J ends lost 2 bases and 2 bases respectively, with 7 bases between them. Here the sequenced sample was CD4+ or CD8+ T cells sorted from blood, taken in a trial of the OX40 agonist ivuxolimab. The rearrangement links TRBV5-6 to TRBJ1-2; D remains unclear. The sequence came from an adult with an advanced solid tumor such as melanoma, head and neck, liver or kidney cancer. The DNA for the CDR3 is TGTGCCAGCAGCTTCTCCGGGAACTATGGCTACACCTTC. This gives the protein CASSFSGNYGYTF.